Included here is one T cell receptor beta chain sequence, with context. The antigen it binds to is not known. Nothing much larger sits one base from this clone, and base qualities are not available. This entry is derived from a study of shared clonotypes between healthy human individuals (dated by TCRdb to about 2020). Context from the whole study: A few men and a couple of women, aged 18 to 49 years, made up the cohort. Each donor's leukapheresis produced roughly between roughly 0.85 and 9.5 billion PBMCs. To increase sequencing depth and limit assay-specific biases, TCR repertoire library preparation and sequencing were carried out by different laboratories using diverse techniques. For each donor, CD4 naive and CD4 memory were each run on three plates, CD8 naive on two plates, and CD8 memory on one plate. The study deeply sequenced blood TCR repertoires of about 5 healthy adults to estimate repertoire size and the extent of clonotype sharing between individuals.

Using the deep immunoSEQ assay, multiplex PCR amplified TCR CDR3 regions from genomic DNA. For each cell subset, the extracted genomic DNA was distributed evenly across all wells of several immunoSEQ 96-well plates, and each plate served as one replicate. For sorted subsets, approximately 210 ng genomic DNA, equal to 30,000 or so T cell genomes, was loaded into each replicate PCR. The purified libraries were quantified using a Qubit 3.0 fluorometer, sized with a Bioanalyzer 2100, and then quantified again using the KAPA Library Quantification kit. Every immunoSEQ 96-well plate was sequenced on a dedicated single-read 150-cycle Illumina NextSeq 550 flow cell. The paper's data handling went like this. Because the immunoSEQ output held only junctional sequences and lacked quality scores, the filtering could not match the filtering applied to full-length reads. To assign V/J genes and CDR3, sequences were annotated using PyIR, a Python wrapper for IgBLAST v1.9, with IMGT germline references. Any read was removed if the V/J assignment was weak (E-value above 1e-6), the CDR3 was missing, or the read contained stop codons, out-of-frame junctions, or ambiguous translated residues. V3J clonotypes were defined by identical inferred V gene, J gene, and CDR3 amino acid sequence. Percentage overlap between repertoires was computed as shared unique clonotypes divided by the size of the smaller repertoire. Repertoire richness was assessed with RTK rarefaction, the Chao1 estimator, and Recon v2.1 estimates of unobserved clonotypes. Generation probabilities for all TCRbeta clonotypes obtained by the gDNA method from a few donors were computed using OLGA. TCRdb's version of the immuneACCESS table is confined to in-frame rearrangements and falls short of the full clone set. An unresolved V gene accounts for under half of the shortfall where checked; the remainder is of unknown origin. V and J calls and clone size are as listed in that table; D and trimming were resolved from the DNA. A total of hundreds of thousands of clones appear in this sample, approximately 79% of them only once. More than 1.5% of the sample is in the top ten clones.

Results the study describes overall, beyond this receptor: Naive subsets generally had larger estimated clonotype richness than memory subsets. Pairwise subsampling indicated that sequencing depth was expected to affect the degree of clonotype sharing among donors. Rarefaction of sorted-subset datasets indicated incomplete sequencing despite the large sequencing depth. Sampling was restricted to blood, and TCR repertoires in tissues likely differ from the TCR repertoires found in blood. The small number of donors limited the genetic and exposure-history diversity represented. Sharing across a few donors was observed for around 5% of naive CD4, over 3% of naive CD8, 2% to 2.5% of memory CD4, and around 0.4% of memory CD8 clonotypes. Higher generation probabilities were observed for clonotypes shared by all four sorted-subset donors than for non-shared clonotypes.

Healthy HIV-negative adults with no recently reported acute infections or vaccinations were included as donors. Every donor was a Caucasian adult living in Nashville, Tennessee, USA. CD4+ T cells were enriched by magnetic negative selection; naive cells were then positively selected on CD45RA, and the negative fraction formed the memory subset. Blood was collected by leukapheresis, and PBMCs were isolated by Ficoll-Histopaque density gradient centrifugation and then cryopreserved in liquid nitrogen vapor phase. Purity and quantity of every magnetically sorted T cell population were checked by analytical flow cytometry. Genomic DNA was isolated from each sorted fraction and quantified by UV absorbance on a Nanodrop 2000c. The CDR3 runs 12 residues from the cysteine to the phenylalanine. The sequence is cut down to CDR3 DNA, 36 bases in frame from base 1. The germline V gene provides CDR1 MNHEY and CDR2 SVGAGI. V lost 6 bases and J lost 8 bases, and the count of bases not matched to a germline gene is 6.

The chain uses TRBV6-5 and TRBJ1-2; the central 7 bases match TRBD1. The sequencing sample was made of memory CD4+ T cells sorted from blood. The sample's cell subset or site, from its label and the paper: CD45RA-negative fraction. This TCR derives from a woman in her twenties or thirties in good health. This receptor carries the CDR3 CASSTDRVGYTF. In nucleotide form, the sequence is TGTGCCAGCAGCACAGACAGGGTCGGCTACACCTTC.